Following are 13 T cell receptor beta chains from one sample sequenced in a study of blood T cell repertoires in COVID-19. The assay was immunoSEQ multiplex PCR, and TCRdb's table has in-frame clones only and misses some. The sample shows 400,000 or so clones, roughly nine tenths of them seen only once. Material: PBMCs or T cells enriched from blood (not recorded which). These receptors all stem from a man under 40 who had recovered from COVID-19.

This rearrangement joins TRBV25-1 to TRBJ1-1; 9 bases are a match to TRBD1. Germline CDR1 and CDR2: MGHDK and SYGVNS. The CDR3 spans 14 residues. The V gene end was trimmed by 3 bases and the J gene end by 3 bases; junction bases not matched to a gene: 2. CDR3 region: CASSDNRGHTEAFF. The CDR3 DNA reads TGTGCCAGCAGTGATAACAGGGGGCACACTGAAGCTTTCTTT.

This CDR3 is CSAWDSKETQYF. The DNA of the CDR3 is TGCAGCGCATGGGACAGCAAAGAGACCCAGTACTTC. This chain joins TRBV29-1 and TRBJ2-5; the match to TRBD1 covers 7 bases. CDR3 length equals 12 residues. Per germline, CDR1 SQVTM and CDR2 ANQGSEA. The J segment lost 3 bases and the V segment lost 7 bases, leaving 5 bases of the junction unmatched.

The chain carries TRBV7-6 and TRBJ2-5; no firm D call. Germline-derived CDR1 and CDR2 are SGHVS and FNYEAQ. The CDR3 is made up of 15 amino acids. V lost 1 base, J lost 2 bases, and 11 bases lay in between. CDR3 nucleotides: TGTGCCAGCAGCTTAGGTGGGCAGACACAAGAGACCCAGTACTTC. Translated, it gives CASSLGGQTQETQYF.

V gene TRBV6-5 combines with J gene TRBJ1-5; D call uncertain. Germline loops: CDR1 MNHEY, CDR2 SVGAGI. This CDR3 has 15 amino acids. V was shortened by 6 bases and J by 6 bases, with 18 bases between the two germline ends. The CDR3 DNA reads TGTGCCAGCAGGCGCTCTCTCGAGGGAATTCAGCCCCAGCATTTT. Its translation: CASRRSLEGIQPQHF.

The CDR3 region is CASSELAGGVGQYF. The CDR3 DNA sequence: TGTGCCAGTAGTGAGCTAGCGGGAGGCGTAGGGCAGTACTTC. The V and J genes are TRBV19 and TRBJ2-7; 11 nucleotides align to TRBD2. The V segment lost 5 bases and the J segment 9 bases; nucleotides outside the gene matches: 9. Germline V gene sequence: CDR1 LNHDA, CDR2 SQIVND (reference sequence). The CDR3 covers 14 residues.

The chain employs TRBV19 and TRBJ2-5; TRBD2 aligns across 8 bases. Germline CDR1 LNHDA, CDR2 SQIVND (reference sequence). CDR3 length: 13 residues. Trimming removed 2 bases from V and 4 bases from J; junction bases left unmatched: 0. CDR3 DNA: TGTGCCAGTAGTATACTAGCGGGAGAGACCCAGTACTTC. This translates into CASSILAGETQYF.

This clone was counted only a few times. The V call is TRBV6-5, the J call TRBJ1-5, with 7 bases that match TRBD1. Germline-derived CDR1 and CDR2 are MNHEY and SVGAGI. V trimming: 3 bases; J trimming: 4 bases; junction bases outside the gene matches: 9. The CDR3 sequence is 16 residues long. CDR3 nucleotide sequence: TGTGCCAGCAGTTATCAACCGACAGGGTCGAATCAGCCCCAGCATTTT. Amino acids: CASSYQPTGSNQPQHF.

The V call is TRBV10-3, the J call TRBJ2-7; D is uncertain. From germline, CDR1 is ENHRY and CDR2 SYGVKD. Trimming left V 0 bases short and J 5 bases short, with 8 bases between. This CDR3 has 13 amino acids. The CDR3 loop is CAISESVFDEQYF. CDR3 nucleotide sequence: TGTGCCATCAGTGAGTCTGTATTCGACGAGCAGTACTTC.

The chain is built from TRBV9 and TRBJ1-1; D may be TRBD1 (5 bases). Trimming left V 0 bases short and J 4 bases short, with 13 bases between. Germline loops: CDR1 SGDLS, CDR2 YYNGEE. The CDR3 loop spans 15 amino acids. The CDR3 sequence: CASSVVVGVGTEAFF. The DNA of the CDR3 is TGTGCCAGCAGCGTAGTAGTAGGGGTAGGCACTGAAGCTTTCTTT.

The chain is built from TRBV5-5 and TRBJ1-6; TRBD1 matches 8 bases. The CDR3 loop spans 16 amino acids. The germline CDR1 and CDR2 sequences are SGHKS and YYEKEE (reference sequence). V dropped 3 bases and J dropped 8; count of bases not matched to a gene: 10. CDR3 in amino acids: CASSWTPGQGYSPLHF. CDR3 DNA sequence: TGTGCCAGCAGCTGGACCCCCGGACAGGGATATTCACCCCTCCACTTT.

This clone appeared once. CDR3 sequence: CASRSSGVNTGELFF. DNA for the CDR3: TGCGCCAGCAGAAGTTCGGGGGTGAACACCGGGGAGCTGTTTTTT. The J gene is TRBJ2-2, the V gene TRBV5-1; a possible D gene is TRBD2 (6 bases). In germline, CDR1 is SGHRS, CDR2 YFSETQ. Trimming took off 5 bases at V and 1 base at J, with 12 bases between the two ends. This CDR3 has 15 amino acids. The variable domain in full, with the rest retrieved from reference TRBV5-1 and TRBJ2-2, is KAGVTQTPRYLIKTRGQQVTLSCSPISGHRSVSWYQQTPGQGLQFLFEYFSETQRNKGNFPGRFSGRQFSNSRSEMNVSTLELGDSALYLCASRSSGVNTGELFFGEGSRLTVL.

This clone was seen a few times. This chain connects TRBV7-2 to TRBJ1-2, with TRBD1 matching 8 bases. The CDR3 has 18 residues. Trimming at V came to 6 bases and at J to 8 bases, leaving 23 bases not matched to a gene. In germline, CDR1 is SGHTA, CDR2 FQGNSA. The CDR3 coding sequence is TGTGCCAGCAGTCCATATAGGGGACAGGTCCTAAGAGGCGGCGGCTACACCTTC. Translation: CASSPYRGQVLRGGGYTF. The whole variable domain, filled in from reference TRBV7-2 and TRBJ1-2, reads GAGVSQSPSNKVTEKGKDVELRCDPISGHTALYWYRQSLGQGLEFLIYFQGNSAPDKSGLPSDRFSAERTGGSVSTLTIQRTQQEDSAVYLCASSPYRGQVLRGGGYTFGSGTRLTVV.

The chain employs TRBV28 and TRBJ1-5; 7 positions agree with TRBD1. V trimming: 6 bases; J trimming: 1 base; junction bases outside the gene matches: 6. In germline, CDR1 is MDHEN, CDR2 SYDVKM. CDR3 size: 15 residues. The CDR3 sequence: CASRLTGTSNQPQHF. CDR3 nucleotide sequence: TGTGCCAGCAGATTGACAGGGACGAGCAATCAGCCCCAGCATTTT.